This T cell receptor (beta chain) was identified during a study of T cell repertoires in urothelial bladder cancer. Study-wide results and caveats: Up to 17% of carcinoma infiltrating lymphocytes belonged to one T-cell clone.

This clone was recorded once. The antigen remains unidentified. Libraries were prepared by immunoSEQ multiplex PCR; TCRdb keeps only in-frame clonotypes and omits some of them. The sample includes under 1,000 clones, about two thirds of them seen just once. The clonotype was recovered from a human donor with urothelial carcinoma. The sequencing sample was made of tumor-infiltrating cells from bladder cancer.

The CDR3 is CASSLRHSSYNEQFF. DNA for the CDR3: TGTGCCAGCAGCTTAAGGCATAGCTCCTACAATGAGCAGTTCTTC. The V and J genes are TRBV11-2 and TRBJ2-1; no clear D gene. This CDR3 has 15 amino acids. Trimming removed 2 bases from V and 0 bases from J, with 8 bases in between. Germline CDR1 SGHAT, CDR2 FQNNGV.